The clone carrying this T cell receptor beta chain was picked up many times. TCRdb re-derived calls from the 5' RACE reads in MiXCR, one entry per CDR3 protein. The sample has 200,000 or so distinct CDR3 sequences, under 30% seen once; the top ten hold 5% to 8%. This entry comes from a study of CD8 T cells in ankylosing spondylitis. The CDR3 consists of 17 residues. Losses at the gene ends were 3 bases for V and 1 base for J; bases not matched to a gene: 9. Per germline, CDR1 SGHNT and CDR2 YENEEA. This chain connects TRBV11-3 to TRBJ2-3, with TRBD2 matching over 8 bases. This TCR was recovered from a male donor with ankylosing spondylitis or in good health (not recorded which). Sequenced input: blood, either unsorted or a sorted T cell fraction (not recorded which). The CDR3 protein is CASSLRVAGRGTDTQYF. DNA for the CDR3: TGTGCCAGCAGCTTGCGTGTAGCGGGAAGAGGCACAGATACGCAGTATTTT.